This T cell receptor (beta chain) was identified in a study of blood T cell repertoires in COVID-19. Study at large: Sites across the United States, Italy and Spain contributed samples from acute and convalescent COVID-19. The analysed material was cDNA or gDNA that came from T cells, B-cell-depleted T cells, or PBMCs.

In the original workflow: Reference gene primer amplification gave estimated nucleated cell counts. Assay: immunoSEQ multiplex PCR; the TCRdb copy retains only in-frame clones and omits some. Clonal size and the V and J genes are those of that table, whereas D and trimming came from the DNA. This sample has approximately 290,000 clones; about 89% occur once, and the top ten carry around 0.88%. This CDR3 contains 14 residues. CDR1 is MDHEN and CDR2 is SYDVKM in the germline V gene. V dropped 6 bases and J dropped 4; count of bases not matched to a gene: 5. The rearrangement joins TRBV28 to TRBJ2-3, with TRBD2 identical over 9 bases. Sequenced sample: peripheral blood. This TCR was sampled from a young man with acute or convalescent COVID-19. The CDR3, as DNA: TGTGCCAGCAGCACCGGGACTAGCCCAGATACGCAGTATTTT. Translating it yields CASSTGTSPDTQYF.